Listed below are T cell receptor beta chains from one sample, sequenced in a study of T-cell reconstitution after alpha-beta-depleted transplantation in children. TCRdb independently ran MiXCR on the PCR reads; one entry per CDR3 protein. The table has roughly 350,000 distinct CDR3 sequences, 15% to 20% seen once. The source material was PBMCs, mostly from graft donor cells, sampled 360 days after TCRalphabeta/CD19-depleted stem cell transplant. All receptors come from a male patient between 2 and 10 years old who had a stem cell transplant for acute lymphoblastic leukemia, so the T cells may come from the graft donor. The CDR3 runs from the conserved cysteine through the conserved F or W.

v_gene | CDR3aa
TRBV10-2 | CASSESGWSSYNEQFF
TRBV29-1 | CSVVPEQFF
TRBV5-8 | CASRQTTGWYDTQYF
TRBV28 | CAISPGTGSEQYF
TRBV4-2 | CASSLLHSSLGHEQYF
TRBV7-9 | CASSRTVNEQFF
TRBV5-4 | CASSLGVGFSGANVLTF
TRBV27 | CASIPPGAGLDADEQFF
TRBV28 | CASSFRTSGRGWFYNEQFF
TRBV5-6 | CASSLEGLAEDTDTQYF
TRBV28 | CASSPRPVSYNEQFF
TRBV12-3/TRBV12-4 | CASSSPAYNEQFF
TRBV29-1 | CSASTGLTGELFF
TRBV4-3 | CASSQTGVGTEAFF
TRBV12-3/TRBV12-4 | CASSPPFWTTNSPLHF
TRBV9 | CASSVAAGAYNEQFF
TRBV5-1 | CASSLGWAGGYYGYTF
TRBV7-9 | CASTPASANSPLHF
TRBV7-9 | CASSLLWEGRNEQFF
TRBV30 | CAWKPRTSLDTQYF
TRBV7-7 | CASSLRLATVNEQFF
TRBV5-1 | CASSQWRTGELFF
TRBV29-1 | CSVALPASVTYEQYF
TRBV5-8 | CASSFGSSSATVEQFF
TRBV12-3/TRBV12-4 | CASSLGPGLAGLNEQFF
TRBV10-3 | CAISRTGGDSPLHF
TRBV10-3 | CAISENTEAFF
TRBV6-1 | CASRLQGSTDTQYF
TRBV20-1 | CSARDERQGVAYEQYF
TRBV28 | CASSPRTGSSGSYEQYF
TRBV10-3 | CAISETGKGEQFF
TRBV28 | CATRTGGLSETQYF
TRBV11-2 | CASSRGARGWRTGQPQHF
TRBV7-6 | CASSSGPGGHTDTQYF
TRBV7-2 | CASSTSPWASGANVLTF
TRBV11-3 | CASSHQDNYNEQFF
TRBV7-2 | CASSPSFPSSYEQYF
TRBV27 | CASSRYNEQFF
TRBV5-6 | CASSLRSLANEKLFF
TRBV28 | CASSFDRQALLTDTQYF